The 28 T cell receptor beta chains below were found in one sample sequenced in a study of T cell repertoires in aging, cancer and after chemotherapy. Multiplex touch-down PCR with TRB-A/B primers amplified rearranged V-D-J TRB sequences. TCRdb used MiXCR to reprocess the multiplex PCR reads, holding one entry per CDR3 protein. The data show 12,000 or so distinct CDR3 sequences, 20% to 30% seen once. Amplification of TCR beta used genomic DNA extracted from peripheral blood. The sequencing sample was made of blood. Receptor source: a human donor in good health.

This clonotype was counted a few times. V gene TRBV5-1 combines with J gene TRBJ2-2; D gene uncertain. The CDR3 has 13 amino acids. V was cut by 4 bases and J by 4 bases, with 8 bases left in between. Germline assignment: CDR1 SGHRS and CDR2 YFSETQ. CDR3 coding DNA: TGCGCCAGCAGCCCGTCGGGCACCGGGGAGCTGTTTTTT. This codes for CASSPSGTGELFF.

By share, this clonotype ranks as medium-sized. The chain couples TRBV6-1 to TRBJ1-2; D remains ambiguous. The V end was cut by 4 bases, the J end by 13 bases, with 13 bases between. The CDR3 loop spans 11 amino acids. In germline, CDR1 is MNHNS, CDR2 SASEGT. CDR3 DNA sequence: TGTGCCAGCAGTGCCCCCCCGTGGGCCACCTTC. Encoded protein: CASSAPPWATF.

This clonotype ranks as medium-sized. The chain links TRBV6-2 or TRBV6-3 to TRBJ2-7; D possibly corresponds to TRBD1 (7 bases). The CDR3 loop spans 14 amino acids. Trimming left V 0 bases short and J 6 bases short, with 12 bases between. CDR1 is MNHEY and CDR2 is SVGEGT in the germline V gene. The CDR3 nucleotides read TGTGCCAGCAGTTACTCACGGCAGGGGGGCGAGCAGTACGTC. This codes for CASSYSRQGGEQYV.

This clonotype was counted only a few times. The chain links TRBV12-3 or TRBV12-4 to TRBJ1-3; D is unclear. The CDR3 consists of 13 residues. V gave up 8 bases and J gave up 0 bases, with 8 bases separating them. The CDR3, as DNA: TGTGCCAGCCTGATAAGCTCTGGAAACACCATATATTTT. It specifies CASLISSGNTIYF.

The chain is built from TRBV18 and TRBJ1-6; D uncertain. The ends were cut back, 2 bases at V and 7 bases at J, with 12 bases in the middle. This CDR3 is 15 amino acids long. In germline, CDR1 is KGHSH, CDR2 LQKENI. CDR3 sequence reads: CASSPNSIENSPLHF. CDR3 DNA sequence: TGTGCCAGCTCACCAAACTCGATAGAGAATTCACCCCTCCACTTT.

Sample share makes this clonotype medium-sized (0.01 to 0.1%). The J gene is TRBJ2-7, the V gene TRBV6-4; D ambiguous. The CDR3 contains 14 residues. Germline V gene data show CDR1 as MRHNA and CDR2 as SNTAGT. V was trimmed by 0 bases and J by 2 bases, leaving 8 bases between them. The CDR3 loop is CASSDSGEPYEQYV. CDR3 DNA: TGTGCCAGCAGTGACTCTGGAGAGCCCTACGAGCAGTACGTC.

This clonotype was observed a few times. The chain links TRBV11-2 to TRBJ1-4; 8 nucleotides agree with TRBD1. The germline V gene has CDR1 SGHAT and CDR2 FQNNGV. V dropped 5 bases and J dropped 2; count of bases not matched to a gene: 4. There are 15 residues in the CDR3. The CDR3 nucleotides read TGTGCCAGCAGCGTCTACAGGGGGACTAATGAAAAACTGTTTTTT. Its protein product is CASSVYRGTNEKLFF.

The rearrangement joins TRBV5-1 to TRBJ1-1, with D perhaps TRBD1 (6 bases). V lost 3 bases, J lost 0 bases, and 12 bases lay in between. CDR1 SGHRS and CDR2 YFSETQ come from the germline V gene. There are 15 residues in the CDR3. DNA of the CDR3: TGCGCCAGCAGCTGGACGGACAGATTGAACACTGAAGCTTTCTTT. This sequence encodes CASSWTDRLNTEAFF.

In regard to this clonotype: A much larger clone sits a single nucleotide away, making a read error possible. The rearrangement joins TRBV6-5 to TRBJ1-2; the D gene is possibly TRBD1 (6 bases). There are 13 residues in the CDR3. The germline gives CDR1 MNHEY, CDR2 SVGAGI. The CDR3 coding sequence is TGTGCCAGCAGTTATTCCAGGGGCTATGTCTACACCTTC. Translating gives CASSYSRGYVYTF.

The rearrangement joins TRBV6-1 to TRBJ2-1; TRBD2 matches at 13 bases. V was clipped by 6 bases and J by 10 bases; unmatched bases: 9. The CDR3 has 15 amino acids. The V gene's germline CDR1 is MNHNS and CDR2 SASEGT. This CDR3 reads CASRPTSGGAREQFF. For the CDR3, the DNA is TGTGCCAGCAGGCCTACTAGCGGGGGGGCTCGGGAGCAGTTCTTC.

The chain uses TRBV7-2 and TRBJ1-1; D is uncertain. The V gene's germline CDR1 is SGHTA and CDR2 FQGNSA. The ends were cut back, 5 bases at V and 1 base at J, with 14 bases in the middle. The CDR3 is 15 residues long. The DNA of the CDR3 is TGTGCCAGCAGCAAGAGAGCGGTCGGGAACACTGAAGCTTTCTTT. Its translation is CASSKRAVGNTEAFF.

This clonotype is medium-sized (0.01 to 0.1%) within its sample. V and J are TRBV20-1 and TRBJ1-2, with D hard to call. V was pared by 0 bases and J by 4 bases, with 9 bases between. Germline lookup yields CDR1 DFQATT and CDR2 SNEGSKA (reference sequence). The CDR3 extends over 13 amino acids. CDR3 bases: TGCAGTGCTAGAGACCCGGACTTCTATGGCTACACCTTC. This encodes CSARDPDFYGYTF.

This chain links TRBV28 with TRBJ2-5, with TRBD1 as a possible D gene (6 bases). CDR1 MDHEN and CDR2 SYDVKM come from the germline V gene. The CDR3 totals 13 residues. The germline V and J ends were trimmed by 8 bases and 1 base, with 11 bases remaining between them. CDR3 DNA: TGTGCCAGCCGTGGGACACTCCAAGAGACCCAGTACTTC. Amino acids: CASRGTLQETQYF.

This chain joins TRBV19 and TRBJ1-5, with 7 positions matching TRBD1. The CDR3 contains 15 residues. J lost 6 bases, V lost 4 bases, and 9 bases had no gene match. Germline loops: CDR1 LNHDA, CDR2 SQIVND (reference sequence). CDR3 sequence (DNA): TGTGCCAGTAGTACCCCGGGACAGAAGGTTCAGCCCCAGCATTTT. Translating gives CASSTPGQKVQPQHF.

This clonotype was picked up a small number of times. The rearrangement uses TRBV6-1 and TRBJ1-1, with TRBD1 matching 10 bases. The CDR3 covers 16 residues. Germline values: CDR1 MNHNS, CDR2 SASEGT. V gave up 3 bases and J gave up 5 bases; unmatched junction bases: 9. CDR3 residues: CASSDPGQGGITEAFF. The CDR3, as DNA: TGTGCCAGCAGTGACCCCGGACAGGGGGGAATTACTGAAGCTTTCTTT.

The chain combines TRBV5-5 with TRBJ1-2; D might be TRBD1 (6 bases). V was clipped by 0 bases and J by 8 bases, with 17 bases between them. Germline CDR1 reads SGHKS; CDR2 reads YYEKEE (reference sequence). The CDR3 consists of 15 residues. This chain's CDR3 is CASSLEWAFQGGYTF. The CDR3 nucleotides are TGTGCCAGCAGCTTGGAATGGGCTTTTCAGGGGGGCTACACCTTC.

By sample share, this clonotype is medium-sized. The gene calls are TRBV30 and TRBJ1-2, with D unclear. The CDR3 contains 14 residues. V was pared by 8 bases and J by 9 bases, with 25 bases between. Germline CDR1 is GTSNPN and CDR2 is SVGIG (reference sequence). CDR3 sequence reads: CAGPSATPLRSYTF. CDR3 nucleotides: TGTGCCGGACCCTCGGCCACCCCTCTCAGAAGCTACACCTTC.

The chain has TRBV9 and TRBJ2-2, with 8 positions matching TRBD1. CDR1 SGDLS and CDR2 YYNGEE come from the germline V gene. This CDR3 is 13 amino acids long. The CDR3 is CATGQGNTGELFF. CDR3 bases: TGTGCTACCGGACAGGGGAACACCGGGGAGCTGTTTTTT. The full variable domain, in which reference TRBV9 and TRBJ2-2 provide the parts outside the CDR3, is DSGVTQTPKHLITATGQRVTLRCSPRSGDLSVYWYQQSLDQGLQFLIQYYNGEERAKGNILERFSAQQFPDLHSELNLSSLELGDSALYFCATGQGNTGELFFGEGSRLTVL.

The table lists this clonotype with a few counts. The chain links TRBV14 to TRBJ1-2, with D uncertain. This CDR3 is 13 amino acids long. CDR1 and CDR2 from the germline V gene are SGHDN and FVKESK. The ends were cut back, 5 bases at V and 2 bases at J, with 9 bases in the middle. The CDR3 nucleotides are TGTGCCAGCAGCTTCGAACGGAACTATGGCTACACCTTC. It specifies CASSFERNYGYTF.

This clonotype was seen only a few times. V is TRBV5-1 and J is TRBJ1-2, with 7 positions matching TRBD1. Germline V CDR1 and CDR2: SGHRS, YFSETQ. This CDR3 region has 15 residues. The trim removed 4 bases at V and 3 bases at J, leaving 9 bases unmatched. The CDR3 bases are TGCGCCAGCAGCCTTCCGGGACAGCATTACTATGGCTACACCTTC. It specifies CASSLPGQHYYGYTF.

The CDR3: CASSESGRAQYEQYF. In DNA, the CDR3 is TGTGCCAGCAGTGAATCTGGCAGGGCCCAGTACGAGCAGTACTTC. The chain has TRBV6-5 and TRBJ2-7; TRBD1 is a possible D gene (5 bases). The CDR3 sequence is 15 residues long. CDR1 MNHEY and CDR2 SVGAGI come from the germline V gene. The ends were cut back, 5 bases at V and 4 bases at J, with 18 bases in the middle.

The rearrangement uses TRBV11-2 and TRBJ2-3, with D perhaps being TRBD1 or TRBD2 (5 bases each). The CDR3 loop spans 15 amino acids. Germline assignment: CDR1 SGHAT and CDR2 FQNNGV. Trimming removed 0 bases at V and 8 bases at J, with 15 bases between. The CDR3 spells CASSLEWGPSATQYF. The CDR3, as DNA: TGTGCCAGCAGCTTAGAGTGGGGACCCTCGGCTACGCAGTATTTT.

This clonotype was detected only a few times. At one end the junction does not follow the germline gene, possibly because of a read error. J is TRBJ2-3 and V is TRBV6-5; D gene uncertain. The CDR3 runs to 15 residues. The germline CDR1 and CDR2 sequences are MNHEY and SVGAGI. This CDR3 reads CASSDSKGGVDTQYF. The CDR3 DNA sequence: TGTGCCAGCAGTGACTCGAAGGGTGGGGTAGATACGCAGTATTTT.

By share, this clonotype ranks as medium-sized. The chain employs TRBV6-1 and TRBJ1-2; no firm D call. The V gene lost 0 bases and the J gene lost 4 bases, with 9 bases spanning the gap. This CDR3 comprises 14 residues. Germline V gives CDR1 MNHNS, CDR2 SASEGT. CDR3 protein: CASSEAQVSYGYTF. The CDR3 nucleotides read TGTGCCAGCAGTGAAGCGCAGGTCTCCTATGGCTACACCTTC.

This clonotype was recorded a few times. The chain employs TRBV9 and TRBJ2-7; 7 nucleotides match TRBD1. Germline values: CDR1 SGDLS, CDR2 YYNGEE. CDR3 length: 15 amino acids. V dropped 4 bases and J dropped 3; count of bases not matched to a gene: 10. DNA for the CDR3: TGTGCCAGCAGCCCTTCCCAGGGGGTGAACTACGAGCAGTACTTC. It codes for CASSPSQGVNYEQYF.

As regards this clonotype: A read error may explain this, as a much larger clone is one base away. This chain uses TRBV10-3 with TRBJ1-4; D call uncertain. This CDR3 is 12 amino acids long. The V end lost 5 bases, the J end lost 8 bases, and 9 bases lay between the germline ends. CDR1 is ENHRY, CDR2 SYGVKD, per germline. CDR3 sequence: CAISYEGEKLFF. CDR3 DNA sequence: TGTGCCATCAGTTACGAAGGGGAAAAACTGTTTTTT.

As concerns this clonotype: A much more abundant neighbour one base away suggests this may be a read error. The chain has TRBV27 and TRBJ2-6; D may be TRBD1 or TRBD2 (5 bases each). From germline, CDR1 is MNHEY and CDR2 SMNVEV (reference sequence). This CDR3 has 15 amino acids. CDR3 sequence reads: CASTEDHSGANALTF. In nucleotides, the CDR3 is TGTGCCAGCACGGAGGATCACTCTGGGGCCAACGCCCTGACTTTC.

By share, this clonotype counts as medium-sized. V and J are TRBV19 and TRBJ2-3; D possibly matches TRBD1 or TRBD2 (6 bases each). Trimming stripped 3 bases from V and 6 bases from J, with 13 bases between. Germline CDR1 reads LNHDA; CDR2 reads SQIVND (reference sequence). CDR3 length: 14 residues. This CDR3 is CASSMSGAWDTQYF. Here the CDR3 DNA reads TGTGCCAGTAGTATGTCGGGGGCATGGGATACGCAGTATTTT.